A selection of T cell receptor beta chains follows, all from one sample in a study of cytomegalovirus exposure and HLA in healthy donors. Profiling relied on immunoSEQ multiplex PCR, and the TCRdb table lists in-frame clones only, not all of them. This table holds 100,000 to 130,000 clones, 77% found once. Sequencing was carried out using PBMCs. These receptors were taken from a male donor in good health and CMV-seronegative. CDR3s include the opening cysteine and the closing phenylalanine or tryptophan. A D gene is named only where the DNA matches it firmly. For some rows the clone size is stated as once, few or many, or as a class when expanded; others skip it.

CDR3aa | CDR3nt | v_gene | abundance | d_gene | j_gene
CASSLGRTGVYGYTF | TGTGCCAGCAGCTTAGGCCGGACAGGCGTCTATGGCTACACCTTC | TRBV11-2 | . | TRBD1 | TRBJ1-2
CASTSRDRLQETQYF | TGTGCCAGCACGTCCCGGGACAGGCTTCAAGAGACCCAGTACTTC | TRBV27 | . | TRBD1 | TRBJ2-5
CASSQDRRGSGANVLTF | TGCGCCAGCAGCCAAGATAGGCGAGGCTCTGGGGCCAACGTCCTGACTTTC | TRBV4-1 | . | . | TRBJ2-6
CASSFSGGRQETQYF | TGTGCCAGCAGCTTCTCAGGGGGGCGCCAAGAGACCCAGTACTTC | TRBV7-7 | . | . | TRBJ2-5
CASRGRGQRAFF | TGTGCCAGCAGGGGCAGGGGGCAGCGAGCTTTCTTT | TRBV5-8 | . | TRBD1 | TRBJ1-1
CAVSPGQLYEQYF | TGTGCCGTCTCGCCGGGACAACTCTACGAGCAGTACTTC | TRBV27 | . | . | TRBJ2-7
CASSYSRLAEQFF | TGTGCCAGCAGTTACTCGAGACTAGCGGAGCAGTTCTTC | TRBV6-5 | . | TRBD2 | TRBJ2-1
CASSIFGTVDPHGYTF | TGTGCCAGTAGTATTTTCGGAACAGTCGACCCTCATGGCTACACCTTC | TRBV19 | . | . | TRBJ1-2
CAWRRDTSSTYF | TGTGCCTGGAGACGGGACACCTCCTCGACGTACTTC | TRBV30 | . | . | TRBJ2-7
CASTPTGGRAQYEQYF | TGTGCCAGCACTCCCACCGGCGGGAGGGCACAGTACGAGCAGTACTTC | TRBV25-1 | . | TRBD2 | TRBJ2-7
CASALEGGKLETQYF | TGTGCCAGCGCCTTAGAGGGAGGGAAATTGGAGACCCAGTACTTC | TRBV28 | . | TRBD2 | TRBJ2-5
CASSLGGRGLAPGANVLTF | TGTGCCAGCAGCCTGGGGGGTAGGGGACTAGCGCCTGGGGCCAACGTCCTGACTTTC | TRBV5-4 | . | TRBD2 | TRBJ2-6
CASSYWDTSSYNEQFF | TGTGCCAGCAGTTACTGGGACACGAGCTCCTACAATGAGCAGTTCTTC | TRBV6-6 | . | . | TRBJ2-1
CASSLGGGGPSTDTQYF | TGCGCCAGCAGCTTGGGAGGGGGCGGGCCTAGCACAGATACGCAGTATTTT | TRBV5-1 | . | TRBD1 | TRBJ2-3
CASSPTAGGAYEQYF | TGTGCCAGCAGTCCCACGGCGGGGGGCGCCTACGAGCAGTACTTC | TRBV6-1 | . | TRBD2 | TRBJ2-7
CASSEYMGPGYEQYF | TGTGCCAGCAGTGAATATATGGGGCCAGGCTACGAGCAGTACTTC | TRBV25-1 | . | . | TRBJ2-7
CASSNRDRGKRSSDYTF | TGTGCCAGTAGTAACCGGGACAGGGGCAAACGGTCCTCGGACTACACCTTC | TRBV19 | . | TRBD1 | TRBJ1-2
CASSPGTGSNQPQHF | TGTGCCAGCAGCCCCGGGACAGGGAGCAATCAGCCCCAGCATTTT | TRBV4-2 | . | TRBD1 | TRBJ1-5
CASSLSRGTRGDTQYF | TGTGCCAGCAGTTTATCAAGGGGCACGCGTGGGGATACGCAGTATTTT | TRBV27 | . | . | TRBJ2-3
CSAESAAETQYF | TGCAGCGCTGAATCGGCAGCGGAGACCCAGTACTTC | TRBV29-1 | . | . | TRBJ2-5
CASRRAMNTEAFF | TGTGCCAGCAGGAGAGCTATGAACACTGAAGCTTTCTTT | TRBV27 | . | . | TRBJ1-1
CASSSGQPSKGQYF | TGCGCCAGCAGCTCGGGACAGCCCAGTAAGGGGCAGTACTTC | TRBV5-1 | . | TRBD1 | TRBJ2-7
CASGRDRVGEAFF | TGTGCTAGTGGTCGGGACAGGGTGGGTGAAGCTTTCTTT | TRBV12-5 | few | TRBD1 | TRBJ1-1
CSVVPIRDTDSEAFF | TGCAGCGTTGTCCCGATTCGGGACACAGACTCTGAAGCTTTCTTT | TRBV29-1 | . | . | TRBJ1-1
CASSPHPRQGTNEKLFF | TGTGCCAGCAGTCCACACCCCAGACAGGGGACCAATGAAAAACTGTTTTTT | TRBV28 | . | TRBD1 | TRBJ1-4
CASSPRTSGRATDTQYF | TGTGCCAGCAGCCCCCGGACTAGCGGGAGGGCAACAGATACGCAGTATTTT | TRBV7-3 | . | TRBD2 | TRBJ2-3
CASSEFPSGGTEAFF | TGTGCCAGCAGTGAATTCCCGAGCGGCGGCACTGAAGCTTTCTTT | TRBV25-1 | . | . | TRBJ1-1
CATSRDRQNEKLFF | TGTGCCACCAGCAGAGACAGGCAAAATGAAAAACTGTTTTTT | TRBV15 | . | . | TRBJ1-4
CASSPRGGGTYEQYF | TGTGCCAGCTCACCTCGTGGAGGAGGAACCTACGAGCAGTACTTC | TRBV18 | once | . | TRBJ2-7
CASSFPGYDYGYTF | TGTGCCAGCAGTTTTCCAGGGTATGACTATGGCTACACCTTC | TRBV28 | . | . | TRBJ1-2
CASSYGGVSYEQYF | TGTGCCAGCAGTTATGGGGGGGTCTCCTACGAGCAGTACTTC | TRBV6-5 | . | TRBD2 | TRBJ2-7
CASSVGVGGQTF | TGTGCCAGCAGCGTAGGGGTGGGAGGGCAGACCTTC | TRBV9 | . | TRBD2 | TRBJ2-7
CASSPGGATAEQYF | TGTGCCAGCTCCCCCGGGGGAGCGACGGCCGAGCAGTACTTC | TRBV18 | . | . | TRBJ2-7
CASSPLTGLGSGANVLTF | TGTGCCAGCAGCCCACTGACAGGGTTAGGGTCTGGGGCCAACGTCCTGACTTTC | TRBV7-8 | . | TRBD1 | TRBJ2-6